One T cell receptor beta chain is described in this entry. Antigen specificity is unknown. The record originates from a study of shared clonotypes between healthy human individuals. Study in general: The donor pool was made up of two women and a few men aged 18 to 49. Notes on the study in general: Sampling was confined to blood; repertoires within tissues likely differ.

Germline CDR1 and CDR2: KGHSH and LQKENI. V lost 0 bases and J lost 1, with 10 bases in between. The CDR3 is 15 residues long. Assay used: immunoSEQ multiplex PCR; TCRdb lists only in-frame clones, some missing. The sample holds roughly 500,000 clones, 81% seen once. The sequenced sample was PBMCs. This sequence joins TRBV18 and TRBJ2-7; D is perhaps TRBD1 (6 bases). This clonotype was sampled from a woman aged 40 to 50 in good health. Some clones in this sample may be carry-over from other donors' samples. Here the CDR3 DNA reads TGTGCCAGCTCACCACCAGGGGGTATTTCCTACGAGCAGTACTTC. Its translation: CASSPPGGISYEQYF.